This T cell receptor (beta chain) was retrieved from a study of shared clonotypes between healthy human individuals. Roughly 30,000 T cell genomes (around 200 ng DNA) went into each sorted-subset replicate. TCRdb's copy holds only in-frame clones and misses some; the assay was immunoSEQ multiplex PCR. The table shows over a million clones, with around 75% occurring only once. The germline CDR1 and CDR2 sequences are MDHEN and SYDVKM. The V end was cut by 5 bases, the J end by 3 bases, with 13 bases between. The CDR3 covers 15 residues. The sequenced material came from memory CD4+ T cells sorted from blood. As to subset: CD45RA-negative fraction. The TCR sequence derives from a man aged 18 to 30 in good health. This rearrangement joins TRBV28 to TRBJ1-4, with no clear D. DNA for the CDR3: TGTGCCAGCAGTCCCGCCAGCAGCGCTAATGAAAAACTGTTTTTT. It codes for CASSPASSANEKLFF.